This entry describes one TCR beta chain. This record comes from a study of blood T cell repertoires in COVID-19. About the study: Specimens from acute and convalescent COVID-19 originated in the United States, Italy and Spain. PBMCs, B-cell-depleted T cells, or T cells provided the cDNA or gDNA that made up the material.

V lost 10 bases and J lost 9; bases outside the gene matches: 10. The CDR3 sequence is 14 residues long. Looked up from germline, CDR1 is WSHSY and CDR2 is SAAADI. Per the authors' pipeline: From reference gene primer amplification, estimates of nucleated cell counts were derived. The protocol was immunoSEQ multiplex PCR, while the TCRdb copy is restricted to in-frame clones and leaves out a portion. V and J calls and clone size follow that table, whereas D and trimming were derived from the DNA. The table has 150,000 to 200,000 clones, roughly 86% seen once. The gene calls are TRBV10-2 and TRBJ2-1, with 12 bases aligning to TRBD2. Sample: peripheral blood. The sequence was collected from a man in his 70s with acute or convalescent COVID-19. The CDR3 is CATAASGRAGEQFF. DNA of the CDR3: TGCGCCACCGCGGCTAGCGGGAGGGCCGGTGAGCAGTTCTTC.